Below, 4 T cell receptor beta chains from the same sample are listed, as sequenced in a study of T cell repertoires in cytomegalovirus infection (dated by TCRdb to between 2017 and 2020). Data came from an Illumina HiSeq 1500. TCRdb trimmed the raw reads at Q25, called clones with MiXCR and kept productive beta chains. Duplicate CDR3 protein sequences are folded into a single record with the most common DNA and genes. The sample table contains around 450,000 distinct CDR3 sequences; only one count was recorded for roughly 30% of them. The biggest ten clones account for roughly an eighth of the sample. The sample was PBMCs. Source of these receptors: a human donor in good health (CMV status not recorded). Some clones in this sample may be carry-over from other donors' samples.

The CDR3 region is CASSISWGVVGTGELFF. The CDR3 nucleotides read TGTGCCAGTAGTATAAGCTGGGGGGTCGTCGGGACCGGGGAGCTGTTTTTT. The gene calls are TRBV19 and TRBJ2-2, with a tentative D call TRBD2 (6 bases). The CDR3 has 17 residues. The V gene lost 2 bases and the J gene lost 5 bases, with 18 bases spanning the gap. Germline values: CDR1 LNHDA, CDR2 SQIVND (reference sequence).

V is TRBV11-2 and J is TRBJ1-2; maybe TRBD1 (6 bases). Germline V gene data show CDR1 as SGHAT and CDR2 as FQNNGV. This CDR3 spans 16 amino acids. V shed 1 base and J shed 3 bases, with 15 bases lying between them. This CDR3 is CASSLVHNRVHYGYTF. The CDR3 DNA follows: TGTGCCAGCAGCTTAGTACACAACAGGGTCCACTATGGCTACACCTTC. The full variable domain, completed using reference TRBV11-2 and TRBJ1-2, is EAGVAQSPRYKIIEKRQSVAFWCNPISGHATLYWYQQILGQGPKLLIQFQNNGVVDDSQLPKDRFSAERLKGVDSTLKIQPAKLEDSAVYLCASSLVHNRVHYGYTFGSGTRLTVV.

J is TRBJ2-7 and V is TRBV15, with D possibly being TRBD2 (7 bases). V was shortened by 0 bases and J by 1 base, with 10 bases between the two germline ends. Germline values: CDR1 LNHNV, CDR2 YYDKDF (reference sequence). The CDR3 covers 15 residues. The DNA for the CDR3 is TGTGCCACCAGCAGAGACCGGGGGGCTTCCTACGAGCAGTACTTC. Its protein is CATSRDRGASYEQYF.

This clonotype appeared a few times. The J gene is TRBJ2-7, the V gene TRBV20-1; 7 nucleotides align to TRBD1. With V trimmed by 3 bases and J by 2 bases, 4 bases remained unmatched. Germline CDR1 and CDR2: DFQATT and SNEGSKA (reference sequence). The CDR3 has 13 residues. The CDR3 reads CSASKGAAYEQYF. In DNA form, the CDR3 reads TGCAGTGCTAGTAAGGGGGCCGCCTACGAGCAGTACTTC.